The 10 T cell receptor beta chains given below trace back to one sample, sequenced in a study of memory CD4+ T cells and cytomegalovirus serostatus. Generated by immunoSEQ multiplex PCR, the TCRdb table keeps only in-frame clones and is missing some. The table lists tens of thousands of clones, around three quarters of them singletons. Single viable CD3+CD4+CD8-CD45RO+ cells were sorted as the memory CD4+ T cells. The specimen sequenced was memory CD4+ T cells from blood. These receptors all stem from an adult in good health and CMV-seronegative.

This clone was counted a single time. V gene TRBV6-6 combines with J gene TRBJ2-7; TRBD2 matches at 8 bases. This CDR3 spans 11 amino acids. Per the germline V gene, CDR1 is MNHNY and CDR2 is SVGAGI (reference sequence). With V trimmed by 4 bases and J by 12 bases, 5 bases remained unmatched. CDR3 sequence: CASSSGRALYF. The CDR3 nucleotides are TGTGCCAGCAGTTCCGGGAGGGCCCTGTACTTC.

This chain uses TRBV7-8 with TRBJ2-7; 11 bases are a match to TRBD1. Trimming cost V 5 bases and J 3 bases; bases outside gene matches: 3. This CDR3 contains 14 residues. Looked up from germline, CDR1 is SGHVS and CDR2 is FQNEAQ. The DNA for the CDR3 is TGTGCCAGCAGCATGGGACAGGGGGTCTACGAGCAGTACTTC. This gives the protein CASSMGQGVYEQYF. The full variable domain, completed using reference TRBV7-8 and TRBJ2-7, is GAGVSQSPRYKVAKRGQDVALRCDPISGHVSLFWYQQALGQGPEFLTYFQNEAQLDKSGLPSDRFFAERPEGSVSTLKIQRTQQEDSAVYLCASSMGQGVYEQYFGPGTRLTVT.

The genes are TRBV30 and TRBJ2-4, with D unresolved. CDR1 and CDR2 from the germline V gene are GTSNPN and SVGIG (reference sequence). CDR3 length: 12 residues. Trimming pared 0 bases from V and 8 bases from J, leaving 8 bases between. CDR3 sequence (DNA): TGTGCCTGGAGTGTAAGTCGGGACATTCAGTACTTC. The encoded protein is CAWSVSRDIQYF.

The chain carries TRBV7-6 and TRBJ1-1; no clear D gene. The V gene's germline CDR1 is SGHVS and CDR2 FNYEAQ. V was pared by 4 bases and J by 4 bases, with 10 bases between. CDR3 length equals 13 residues. The CDR3 DNA reads as TGTGCCAGCAGCTCAAAGTCGAGCACTGAAGCTTTCTTT. Residues: CASSSKSSTEAFF.

This clone was recorded a few times. The chain combines TRBV5-6 with TRBJ1-1; D might be TRBD1 (6 bases). The length of the CDR3 is 13 residues. Germline CDR1 reads SGHDT; CDR2 reads YYEEEE. Trimming took off 3 bases at V and 3 bases at J, with 9 bases between the two ends. CDR3 sequence (DNA): TGTGCCAGCAGCTGGCAGGGGTACACTGAAGCTTTCTTT. Translated: CASSWQGYTEAFF.

The chain employs TRBV10-3 and TRBJ2-3; no clear D gene. Looked up from germline, CDR1 is ENHRY and CDR2 is SYGVKD. CDR3 size: 12 residues. Trimming pared 2 bases from V and 3 bases from J, leaving 3 bases between. The CDR3 DNA follows: TGTGCCATCAGTGAGGCTACAGATACGCAGTATTTT. The encoded protein is CAISEATDTQYF.

V gene TRBV11-3 combines with J gene TRBJ1-2, with TRBD1 matching over 7 bases. The CDR3 totals 16 residues. The trim removed 5 bases at V and 0 bases at J, leaving 9 bases unmatched. Germline loops: CDR1 SGHNT, CDR2 YENEEA. The CDR3 sequence is CASSEQGGLTNYGYTF. The CDR3, as DNA: TGTGCCAGCAGCGAACAAGGGGGCCTAACTAACTATGGCTACACCTTC.

For the CDR3, the DNA is TGCGCCAGCAGCCCCGGTCGGGGGCGATCCTACGAGCAGTACTTC. Its protein is CASSPGRGRSYEQYF. The chain carries TRBV5-1 and TRBJ2-7; TRBD1 or TRBD2 may be the D gene (6 bases each). CDR1 and CDR2 (germline): SGHRS, YFSETQ. The V gene lost 4 bases and the J gene lost 1 base, with 15 bases spanning the gap. The CDR3 covers 15 residues. The full variable domain, in which reference TRBV5-1 and TRBJ2-7 provide the parts outside the CDR3, is KAGVTQTPRYLIKTRGQQVTLSCSPISGHRSVSWYQQTPGQGLQFLFEYFSETQRNKGNFPGRFSGRQFSNSRSEMNVSTLELGDSALYLCASSPGRGRSYEQYFGPGTRLTVT.

This sequence joins TRBV6-4 and TRBJ1-1; 10 nucleotides agree with TRBD1. From germline, CDR1 is MRHNA and CDR2 SNTAGT. V was clipped by 3 bases and J by 5 bases; unmatched bases: 3. There are 14 residues in the CDR3. The CDR3 coding sequence is TGTGCCAGCAGTGAGACAGGGGGCCGGACTGAAGCTTTCTTT. Translation: CASSETGGRTEAFF.

The rearrangement joins TRBV5-1 to TRBJ2-5, with D possibly called TRBD1 or TRBD2 (5 bases each). The CDR3 loop spans 14 amino acids. Trimming cost V 0 bases and J 1 base, with 7 bases left between them. CDR1 is SGHRS and CDR2 is YFSETQ in the germline V gene. DNA of the CDR3: TGCGCCAGCAGCTTGGGGGGGATCCAAGAGACCCAGTACTTC. This encodes CASSLGGIQETQYF.